One sample yielded the 13 T cell receptor beta chains listed below, sequenced in a study of T cell repertoires in cytomegalovirus infection. Each CDR3 protein gets one entry after TCRdb re-called the reads with MiXCR. The table records about 24,000 distinct CDR3 sequences, roughly 20% of them present only once. No antigens are known for them. The material was CD8+ T cells from cultured PBMCs, obtained from culture after CMV antigen stimulation. These TCRs come from a human donor in good health (CMV status not recorded). Some clones in this sample may be carry-over from other donors' samples.

This clonotype appeared many times. The chain combines TRBV4-2 with TRBJ2-3; 8 bases fit TRBD2. The J segment lost 2 bases and the V segment lost 2 bases, leaving 12 bases of the junction unmatched. This CDR3 comprises 18 residues. Germline V gene sequence: CDR1 LGHNA, CDR2 YNFKEQ. The CDR3 coding sequence is TGTGCCAGCAGCCAACTTCCGTCGCGGGGGGCCTACACAGATACGCAGTATTTT. Encoded protein: CASSQLPSRGAYTDTQYF.

The chain couples TRBV10-3 to TRBJ2-5; 9 bases align to TRBD1. The CDR3 runs to 15 residues. The germline V gene encodes CDR1 ENHRY and CDR2 SYGVKD. Trimming cost V 4 bases and J 3 bases; bases outside gene matches: 6. The CDR3: CAISGRTGDEETQYF. CDR3 nucleotide sequence: TGTGCCATCAGTGGGCGGACAGGGGATGAAGAGACCCAGTACTTC.

This chain links TRBV2 with TRBJ1-1; TRBD1 is a possible D gene (5 bases). The CDR3 runs to 14 residues. V gave up 6 bases and J gave up 0 bases, with 11 bases separating them. Germline V gene data show CDR1 as SNHLY and CDR2 as FYNNEI. The CDR3 bases are TGTGCCAGCAGGACAGAGCAAATGAACACTGAAGCTTTCTTT. This encodes CASRTEQMNTEAFF.

The chain carries TRBV5-1 and TRBJ1-3; D perhaps matches TRBD1 (5 bases). Germline CDR1 and CDR2: SGHRS and YFSETQ. V lost 7 bases to trimming and J lost 0 bases, with 20 bases between them. This CDR3 is built from 17 residues. DNA for the CDR3: TGCGCCAGCCATGACTTCCGGGACGTCAACTCTGGAAACACCATATATTTT. This codes for CASHDFRDVNSGNTIYF.

This clonotype came up a few times. The chain joins TRBV6-6 to TRBJ2-2, with TRBD1 matching over 7 bases. Germline V lookup: CDR1 MNHNY, CDR2 SVGAGI (reference sequence). There are 12 residues in the CDR3. With 10 bases clipped from V and 6 bases from J, the junction kept 5 bases outside the gene matches. CDR3 sequence (DNA): TGTGCCACCCTGACAGGGCCCGGGGAGCTGTTTTTT. Translating gives CATLTGPGELFF.

This clonotype showed up just once. The J gene is TRBJ2-3, the V gene TRBV28, with a possible D match to TRBD1 (6 bases). Trimming cost V 3 bases and J 6 bases, with 22 bases left between them. Germline V gene data show CDR1 as MDHEN and CDR2 as SYDVKM. The CDR3 covers 17 residues. The CDR3 loop reads CASSLELWGLTTDTQYF. CDR3 sequence (DNA): TGTGCCAGCAGTTTGGAATTGTGGGGGCTAACCACCGATACGCAGTATTTT.

This chain connects TRBV6-1 to TRBJ2-1, with 8 positions matching TRBD1. Trimming cost V 3 bases and J 0 bases; bases outside gene matches: 1. CDR3 length equals 15 residues. CDR1 MNHNS and CDR2 SASEGT come from the germline V gene. CDR3 DNA: TGTGCCAGCAGTGACGGACAGGGCTCCTACAATGAGCAGTTCTTC. It is translated as CASSDGQGSYNEQFF.

Here the CDR3 DNA reads TGCAGCGTTGAAGTACCCTCGAACAGGGATTACGAGCAGTACTTC. Translated, it gives CSVEVPSNRDYEQYF. J is TRBJ2-7 and V is TRBV29-1; D might be TRBD1 (6 bases). Trimming left V 1 base short and J 4 bases short, with 17 bases between. CDR1 is SQVTM and CDR2 is ANQGSEA in the germline V gene. The CDR3 covers 15 residues.

The chain combines TRBV19 with TRBJ2-1; D is possibly TRBD1 (6 bases). This CDR3 comprises 16 residues. Looked up from germline, CDR1 is LNHDA and CDR2 is SQIVND (reference sequence). The V end lost 1 base, the J end lost 4 bases, and 14 bases lay between the germline ends. CDR3: CASSIVGGRTYNEQFF. CDR3 in DNA: TGTGCCAGTAGTATAGTAGGGGGTAGAACATACAATGAGCAGTTCTTC.

V is TRBV9 and J is TRBJ1-3; possibly TRBD1 for D (5 bases). With 0 bases removed from V and 0 bases from J, the gap between germline ends came to 16 bases. In germline, CDR1 is SGDLS, CDR2 YYNGEE. The CDR3 runs 18 residues. The DNA of the CDR3 is TGTGCCAGCAGCGTAGCCCAGGGCCGTGGGGCCTCTGGAAACACCATATATTTT. Its protein product is CASSVAQGRGASGNTIYF.

This clonotype was observed at least ten times. This chain joins TRBV7-6 and TRBJ1-4, with 8 bases lining up with TRBD1. CDR1 is SGHVS, CDR2 FNYEAQ, per germline. With V trimmed by 0 bases and J by 7 bases, 4 bases remained unmatched. The CDR3 sequence is 15 residues long. Here the CDR3 DNA reads TGTGCCAGCAGCTTAGCGCCCGGGACAGGTGAAAAACTGTTTTTT. This encodes CASSLAPGTGEKLFF.

This clonotype appeared many times. The J gene is TRBJ2-7, the V gene TRBV7-9; D gene unclear. With 5 bases removed from V and 2 bases from J, the gap between germline ends came to 16 bases. CDR1 is SEHNR, CDR2 FQNEAQ, per germline (reference sequence). This CDR3 has 15 residues. The CDR3 protein is CASSPPASETYEQYF. In DNA form, the CDR3 reads TGTGCCAGCAGCCCCCCAGCGAGTGAGACCTACGAGCAGTACTTC.

The chain combines TRBV29-1 with TRBJ1-2; weak D call: TRBD1 (6 bases). The germline V gene has CDR1 SQVTM and CDR2 ANQGSEA. This CDR3 is built from 13 residues. V dropped 2 bases and J dropped 4 bases, with 11 bases sitting between them. CDR3 loop: CSVETGATYGYTF. CDR3 nucleotide sequence: TGCAGCGTTGAAACGGGGGCTACCTATGGCTACACCTTC. Combining the CDR3 with reference TRBV29-1 and TRBJ1-2 gives the whole variable domain SAVISQKPSRDICQRGTSLTIQCQVDSQVTMMFWYRQQPGQSLTLIATANQGSEATYESGFVIDKFPISRPNLTFSTLTVSNMSPEDSSIYLCSVETGATYGYTFGSGTRLTVV.